This T cell receptor beta chain was sequenced in a study of cytomegalovirus exposure and HLA in healthy donors. 13 Jbeta primers and 60 Vbeta primers were used for the PCR. Method: immunoSEQ multiplex PCR; TCRdb's copy keeps in-frame clones and lacks some. The sample records 150,000 or so clones, approximately 82% being singletons. Germline V gene sequence: CDR1 SGHTA, CDR2 FQGTGA. The CDR3 totals 16 residues. Trimming took off 0 bases at V and 0 bases at J, with 9 bases between the two ends. The gene calls are TRBV7-3 and TRBJ1-3; D is undetermined. The specimen was PBMCs. This clonotype originated in a woman in her thirties or forties in good health and CMV-seronegative. The CDR3 reads CASSLTKTASGNTIYF. As DNA, the CDR3 is TGTGCCAGCAGCTTAACGAAAACAGCCTCTGGAAACACCATATATTTT.